One and the same sample provided the 24 T cell receptor beta chains below, sequenced in a study of response to subunit inactivated influenza vaccine. Each CDR3 protein is one row after TCRdb ran MiXCR on the RT-PCR reads. Of hundreds of thousands of distinct CDR3 sequences in the sample, 14% were seen once. Sequenced here: PBMCs from blood, sampled around two weeks before vaccination. Source of these receptors: a man aged 50 to 60 who received an inactivated influenza vaccine.

This clonotype turned up a few times. This chain connects TRBV5-1 to TRBJ2-1, with 9 bases matching TRBD2. The germline gives CDR1 SGHRS, CDR2 YFSETQ. The CDR3 has 20 residues. V lost 3 bases, J lost 3 bases, and 19 bases stayed unmatched. CDR3 in DNA: TGCGCCAGCAGCTGGACAGCCCCCGTTAGCGGGAGTAATGTCTACAATGAGCAGTTCTTC. This codes for CASSWTAPVSGSNVYNEQFF.

Details on this clonotype: Its ends do not fully match the called genes, so a read error is possible. The chain couples TRBV4-3 to TRBJ2-3, with D perhaps TRBD2 (5 bases). Germline V gene data show CDR1 as LGHNA and CDR2 as YSLEER. There are 17 residues in the CDR3. The CDR3 reads CASTQDLNGVSTDTQYF. The CDR3 bases are TGCGCCAGCACCCAAGATTTAAACGGGGTGAGCACAGATACGCAGTATTTT.

The CDR3 is CATSDPSRTQYF. The CDR3 nucleotides read TGTGCCACCAGTGACCCCTCGCGTACGCAGTATTTT. The rearrangement uses TRBV24-1 and TRBJ2-3, with D hard to call. The CDR3 is 12 amino acids. V lost 4 bases to trimming and J lost 8 bases, with 9 bases between them. CDR1 and CDR2 from the germline V gene are KGHDR and SFDVKD.

This clonotype was counted a few times. The chain has TRBV20-1 and TRBJ1-1; tentatively, D is TRBD1 (5 bases). The germline V gene encodes CDR1 DFQATT and CDR2 SNEGSKA (reference sequence). V shed 3 bases and J shed 3 bases, with 8 bases lying between them. The CDR3 is 12 amino acids. CDR3 sequence reads: CSASSGDTEAFF. DNA for the CDR3: TGCAGTGCTAGTTCGGGGGACACTGAAGCTTTCTTT.

The chain combines TRBV7-6 with TRBJ2-7; D might be TRBD1 (5 bases). This CDR3 is built from 13 residues. Germline assignment: CDR1 SGHVS and CDR2 FNYEAQ. Trimming removed 5 bases at V and 3 bases at J, with 11 bases between. CDR3 bases: TGTGCCAGCAGCCCAGGGTACCACTACGAGCAGTACTTC. It translates to CASSPGYHYEQYF.

This clonotype has just a few counts. V and J are TRBV4-3 and TRBJ2-3; 11 bases map to TRBD2. J lost 0 bases, V lost 3 bases, and 5 bases had no gene match. Germline CDR1 and CDR2: LGHNA and YSLEER. The CDR3 is 17 residues long. Written as DNA, the CDR3 is TGCGCCAGCAGCCACAGTATAGCGGGGGGGAGCACAGATACGCAGTATTTT. This sequence encodes CASSHSIAGGSTDTQYF.

This clonotype has more than one count but fewer than ten. The genes are TRBV5-1 and TRBJ2-1; 9 bases fit TRBD2. The CDR3 is 17 residues long. Per germline, CDR1 SGHRS and CDR2 YFSETQ. V dropped 0 bases and J dropped 2; count of bases not matched to a gene: 6. The DNA of the CDR3 is TGCGCCAGCAGCTTGGTGTCCCTAGCGGGGCCCTACAATGAGCAGTTCTTC. This codes for CASSLVSLAGPYNEQFF.

The V and J genes are TRBV7-2 and TRBJ2-3, with D perhaps matching TRBD2 (6 bases). The CDR3 contains 15 residues. Trimming shortened V by 5 bases and J by 2 bases, and 14 bases separated the two germline ends. The germline V gene encodes CDR1 SGHTA and CDR2 FQGNSA. The CDR3 DNA is TGTGCCAGCAGCCGGGGAGGTCTCCACACAGATACGCAGTATTTT. This codes for CASSRGGLHTDTQYF.

This clonotype was detected a few times. J is TRBJ1-2 and V is TRBV7-9; TRBD1 might be the D (6 bases). CDR3 length equals 13 residues. V was cut by 2 bases and J by 8 bases, with 12 bases left in between. Per germline, CDR1 SEHNR and CDR2 FQNEAQ (reference sequence). The CDR3 coding sequence is TGTGCCAGCAGCTTATCGGCCGGGGGCGGCTACACCTTC. It is translated as CASSLSAGGGYTF.

The rearrangement joins TRBV12-3 or TRBV12-4 to TRBJ1-5; 8 bases fit TRBD1. V shed 0 bases, J shed 0 bases, and the junction held 1 base outside the gene matches. There are 16 residues in the CDR3. This CDR3 is CASSLATGDSNQPQHF. CDR3 DNA: TGTGCCAGCAGTTTAGCGACAGGGGATAGCAATCAGCCCCAGCATTTT.

A few counts support this clonotype. The genes are TRBV12-3 or TRBV12-4 and TRBJ2-3; D ambiguous. V was cut by 2 bases and J by 4 bases, with 7 bases left in between. This CDR3 region has 13 residues. The CDR3 region is CASSLSEPDTQYF. DNA of the CDR3: TGTGCCAGCAGTTTATCAGAACCAGATACGCAGTATTTT.

The chain is built from TRBV29-1 and TRBJ2-7; possibly TRBD2 for D (6 bases). Germline V gene lookup returns CDR1 SQVTM and CDR2 ANQGSEA. V lost 5 bases to trimming and J lost 6 bases, with 20 bases between them. The CDR3 contains 14 residues. The CDR3 DNA sequence: TGCAGCGTTAGGGACTCCTCTTCTGGGAGCGAGCAGTACTTC. Translating it yields CSVRDSSSGSEQYF.

The sample holds a few counts of this clonotype. This chain joins TRBV3-1 and TRBJ2-5; 12 bases are a match to TRBD2. The CDR3 spans 16 residues. CDR1 is LGHDT and CDR2 is YNNKEL in the germline V gene (reference sequence). J lost 5 bases, V lost 0 bases, and 4 bases had no gene match. This chain's CDR3 is CASSQERLAGVETQYF. CDR3 in DNA: TGTGCCAGCAGCCAAGAAAGACTAGCGGGGGTTGAGACCCAGTACTTC.

The chain employs TRBV6-5 and TRBJ2-3, with 10 nucleotides matching TRBD2. The V and J ends lost 4 bases and 6 bases, in that order; junction bases with no gene match: 10. The CDR3 totals 16 residues. Per germline, CDR1 MNHEY and CDR2 SVGAGI. The CDR3 DNA is TGTGCCAGCAGTTTGGGAAGCGGGAGGGCCTTGGATACGCAGTATTTT. This gives the protein CASSLGSGRALDTQYF.

The V call is TRBV14, the J call TRBJ2-3, with D perhaps TRBD1 (5 bases). V was shortened by 0 bases and J by 3 bases, with 10 bases between the two germline ends. CDR3 length: 15 amino acids. Germline CDR1 is SGHDN and CDR2 is FVKESK. The CDR3 loop reads CASSQEWAGTDTQYF. The DNA of the CDR3 is TGTGCCAGCAGCCAAGAATGGGCAGGGACAGATACGCAGTATTTT. Filled out from reference TRBV14 and TRBJ2-3, the complete variable domain reads EAGVTQFPSHSVIEKGQTVTLRCDPISGHDNLYWYRRVMGKEIKFLLHFVKESKQDESGMPNNRFLAERTGGTYSTLKVQPAELEDSGVYFCASSQEWAGTDTQYFGPGTRLTVL.

The table lists this clonotype with many counts. This chain uses TRBV24-1 with TRBJ2-5; D call uncertain. The germline gives CDR1 KGHDR, CDR2 SFDVKD. V lost 4 bases to trimming and J lost 3 bases, with 11 bases between them. CDR3 length: 14 residues. CDR3 sequence reads: CATSEGSLKETQYF. CDR3 in DNA: TGTGCCACCAGTGAGGGCAGCCTAAAAGAGACCCAGTACTTC.

V and J are TRBV12-3 or TRBV12-4 and TRBJ1-2; D might be TRBD1 (6 bases). The CDR3 spans 13 residues. The V gene lost 7 bases and the J gene lost 8 bases, with 17 bases spanning the gap. CDR3 coding DNA: TGTGCCAGCACAAACCCAGGGGCACTAGGCTACACCTTC. Protein product: CASTNPGALGYTF.

This clonotype was found a few times. V gene TRBV12-3 or TRBV12-4 combines with J gene TRBJ1-2; no firm D call. CDR3 length equals 15 residues. Trimming removed 7 bases at V and 4 bases at J, with 19 bases between. The CDR3 region is CASTTDLRTFYGYTF. CDR3 DNA sequence: TGTGCCAGCACCACGGACTTACGAACCTTCTATGGCTACACCTTC.

The chain has TRBV28 and TRBJ2-3; 8 nucleotides agree with TRBD1. The V gene end was trimmed by 5 bases and the J gene end by 3 bases; junction bases not matched to a gene: 10. The CDR3 spans 16 residues. Germline V lookup: CDR1 MDHEN, CDR2 SYDVKM. The CDR3 sequence is CASSPPGRGLTDTQYF. For the CDR3, the DNA is TGTGCCAGCAGTCCCCCGGGCAGGGGGCTTACAGATACGCAGTATTTT.

The chain has TRBV20-1 and TRBJ2-2; D is ambiguous. V shed 3 bases and J shed 5 bases, with 7 bases lying between them. The germline V gene has CDR1 DFQATT and CDR2 SNEGSKA (reference sequence). This CDR3 has 12 residues. CDR3 region: CSASSGTGELFF. As DNA, the CDR3 is TGCAGTGCTAGCTCTGGAACCGGGGAGCTGTTTTTT.

In its sample, this clonotype was seen a few times. The rearrangement joins TRBV7-9 to TRBJ2-5; D is unclear. This CDR3 is 15 amino acids long. From germline, CDR1 is SEHNR and CDR2 FQNEAQ (reference sequence). Trimming removed 3 bases from V and 0 bases from J, with 11 bases in between. The chain's CDR3 is CASSFRDGYQETQYF. CDR3 bases: TGTGCCAGCAGCTTCCGTGACGGGTACCAAGAGACCCAGTACTTC. Looking up the rest from reference TRBV7-9 and TRBJ2-5 gives the full variable domain: DTGVSQNPRHKITKRGQNVTFRCDPISEHNRLYWYRQTLGQGPEFLTYFQNEAQLEKSRLLSDRFSAERPKGSFSTLEIQRTEQGDSAMYLCASSFRDGYQETQYFGPGTRLLVL.

This chain connects TRBV15 to TRBJ2-7, with 8 bases identical to TRBD2. With V trimmed by 0 bases and J by 6 bases, 10 bases remained unmatched. This CDR3 spans 16 amino acids. The V gene's germline CDR1 is LNHNV and CDR2 YYDKDF (reference sequence). The CDR3 region is CATSREGGGTAFEQYF. The CDR3 region has the DNA TGTGCCACCAGCAGAGAAGGCGGGGGGACTGCCTTCGAGCAGTACTTC.

This chain joins TRBV5-1 and TRBJ2-1; 8 bases align to TRBD2. Per the germline V gene, CDR1 is SGHRS and CDR2 is YFSETQ. The CDR3 covers 15 residues. V gave up 2 bases and J gave up 7 bases; unmatched junction bases: 8. The CDR3 nucleotides read TGCGCCAGCAGCTTTCAGCGGGGGAAGGTGAATGAGCAGTTCTTC. Translating gives CASSFQRGKVNEQFF.

V gene TRBV10-3 combines with J gene TRBJ2-7; TRBD1 might be the D (6 bases). This CDR3 has 14 residues. Germline-derived CDR1 and CDR2 are ENHRY and SYGVKD. With 6 bases removed from V and 3 bases from J, the gap between germline ends came to 15 bases. CDR3 coding DNA: TGTGCCATCAGGGGGGCAGGGAAGGTCTACGAGCAGTACTTC. Translated: CAIRGAGKVYEQYF.